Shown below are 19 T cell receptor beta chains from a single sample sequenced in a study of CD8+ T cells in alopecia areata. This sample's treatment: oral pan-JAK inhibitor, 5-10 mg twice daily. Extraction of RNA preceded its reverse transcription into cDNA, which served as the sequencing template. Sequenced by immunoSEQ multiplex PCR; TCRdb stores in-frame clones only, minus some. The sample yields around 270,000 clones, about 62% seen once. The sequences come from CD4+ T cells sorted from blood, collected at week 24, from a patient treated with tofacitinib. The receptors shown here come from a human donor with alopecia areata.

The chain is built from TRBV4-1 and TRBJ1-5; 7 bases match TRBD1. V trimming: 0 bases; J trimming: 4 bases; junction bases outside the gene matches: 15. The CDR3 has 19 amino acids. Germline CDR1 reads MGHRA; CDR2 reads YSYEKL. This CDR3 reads CASSQDLRRRGQINQPQHF. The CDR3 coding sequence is TGCGCCAGCAGCCAAGATTTAAGGCGGAGGGGGCAGATTAATCAGCCCCAGCATTTT.

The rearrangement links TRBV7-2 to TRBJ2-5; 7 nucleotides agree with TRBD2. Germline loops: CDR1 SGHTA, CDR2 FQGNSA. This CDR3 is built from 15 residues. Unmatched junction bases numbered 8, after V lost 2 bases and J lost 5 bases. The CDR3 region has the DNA TGTGCCAGCAGCTTAACGCCTAGCGGAGGCGAGACCCAGTACTTC. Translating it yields CASSLTPSGGETQYF.

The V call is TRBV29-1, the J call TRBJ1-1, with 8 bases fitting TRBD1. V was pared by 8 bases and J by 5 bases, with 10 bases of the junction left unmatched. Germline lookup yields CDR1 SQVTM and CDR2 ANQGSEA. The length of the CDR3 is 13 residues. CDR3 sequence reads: CSTPGQGWTEAFF. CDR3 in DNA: TGCAGCACCCCCGGACAGGGTTGGACTGAAGCTTTCTTT. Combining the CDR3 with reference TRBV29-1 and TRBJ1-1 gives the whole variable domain SAVISQKPSRDICQRGTSLTIQCQVDSQVTMMFWYRQQPGQSLTLIATANQGSEATYESGFVIDKFPISRPNLTFSTLTVSNMSPEDSSIYLCSTPGQGWTEAFFGQGTRLTVV.

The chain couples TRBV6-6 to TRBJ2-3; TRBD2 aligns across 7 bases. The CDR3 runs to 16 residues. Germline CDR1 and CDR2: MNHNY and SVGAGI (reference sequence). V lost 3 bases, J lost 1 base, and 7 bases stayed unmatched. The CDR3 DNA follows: TGTGCCAGCAGTTATTCGGGAGCGGGGCGCACAGATACGCAGTATTTT. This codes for CASSYSGAGRTDTQYF.

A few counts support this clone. The CDR3 DNA sequence: TGTGCCAGCAGTGTACAGGGCTACGAGCAGTACTTC. It encodes CASSVQGYEQYF. The J gene is TRBJ2-7, the V gene TRBV28; D perhaps matches TRBD1 (6 bases). Germline CDR1 is MDHEN and CDR2 is SYDVKM. The V end was cut by 5 bases, the J end by 3 bases, with 8 bases between. The CDR3 has 12 amino acids.

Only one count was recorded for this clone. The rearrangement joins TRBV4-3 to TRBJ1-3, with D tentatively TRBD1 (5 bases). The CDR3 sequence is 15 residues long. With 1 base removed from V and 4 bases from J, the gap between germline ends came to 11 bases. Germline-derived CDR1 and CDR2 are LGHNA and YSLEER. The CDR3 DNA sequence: TGCGCCAGCAGCCAAGGTGGGGCGGTCGGAAACACCATATATTTT. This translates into CASSQGGAVGNTIYF.

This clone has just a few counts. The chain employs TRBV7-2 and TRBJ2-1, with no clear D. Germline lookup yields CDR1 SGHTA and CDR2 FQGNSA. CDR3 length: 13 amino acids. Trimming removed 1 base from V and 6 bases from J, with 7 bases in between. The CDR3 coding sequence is TGTGCCAGCAGCTTAGTTTGGGGCAATGAGCAGTTCTTC. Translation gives CASSLVWGNEQFF. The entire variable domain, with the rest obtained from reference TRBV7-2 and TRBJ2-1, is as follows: GAGVSQSPSNKVTEKGKDVELRCDPISGHTALYWYRQSLGQGLEFLIYFQGNSAPDKSGLPSDRFSAERTGGSVSTLTIQRTQQEDSAVYLCASSLVWGNEQFFGPGTRLTVL.

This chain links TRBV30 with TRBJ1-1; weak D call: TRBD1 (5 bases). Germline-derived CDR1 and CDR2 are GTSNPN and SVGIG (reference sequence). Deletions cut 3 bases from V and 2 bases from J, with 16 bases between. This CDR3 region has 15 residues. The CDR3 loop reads CAWREPGRPNTEAFF. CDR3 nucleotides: TGTGCCTGGAGGGAACCAGGGAGGCCAAACACTGAAGCTTTCTTT. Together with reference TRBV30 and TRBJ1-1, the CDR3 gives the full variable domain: SQTIHQWPATLVQPVGSPLSLECTVEGTSNPNLYWYRQAAGRGLQLLFYSVGIGQISSEVPQNLSASRPQDRQFILSSKKLLLSDSGFYLCAWREPGRPNTEAFFGQGTRLTVV.

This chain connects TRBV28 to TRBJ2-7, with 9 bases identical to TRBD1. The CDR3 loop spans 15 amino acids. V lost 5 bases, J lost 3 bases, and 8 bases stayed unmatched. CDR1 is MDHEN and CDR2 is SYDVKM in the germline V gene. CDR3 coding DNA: TGTGCCAGCAGTGAACCGGGACAGGGACTCTACGAGCAGTACTTC. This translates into CASSEPGQGLYEQYF.

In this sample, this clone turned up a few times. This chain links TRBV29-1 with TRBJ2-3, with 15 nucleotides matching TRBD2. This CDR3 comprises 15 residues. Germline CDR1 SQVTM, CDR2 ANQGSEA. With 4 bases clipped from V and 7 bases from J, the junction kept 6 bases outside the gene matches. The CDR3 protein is CSVGTGTSGGNTQYF. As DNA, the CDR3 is TGCAGCGTTGGAACCGGGACTAGCGGGGGGAATACGCAGTATTTT.

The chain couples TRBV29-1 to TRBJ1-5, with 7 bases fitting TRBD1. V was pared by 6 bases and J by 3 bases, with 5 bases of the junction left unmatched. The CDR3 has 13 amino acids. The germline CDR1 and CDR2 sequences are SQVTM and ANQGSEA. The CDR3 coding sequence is TGCAGCGTAGAACAGGGGAACAATCAGCCCCAGCATTTT. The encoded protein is CSVEQGNNQPQHF. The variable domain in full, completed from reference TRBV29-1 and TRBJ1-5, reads SAVISQKPSRDICQRGTSLTIQCQVDSQVTMMFWYRQQPGQSLTLIATANQGSEATYESGFVIDKFPISRPNLTFSTLTVSNMSPEDSSIYLCSVEQGNNQPQHFGDGTRLSIL.

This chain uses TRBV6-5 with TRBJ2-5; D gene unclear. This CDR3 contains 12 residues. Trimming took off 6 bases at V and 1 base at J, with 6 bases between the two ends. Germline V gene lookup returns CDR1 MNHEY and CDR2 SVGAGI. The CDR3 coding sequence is TGTGCCAGCAGGGACCCCCAAGAGACCCAGTACTTC. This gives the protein CASRDPQETQYF.

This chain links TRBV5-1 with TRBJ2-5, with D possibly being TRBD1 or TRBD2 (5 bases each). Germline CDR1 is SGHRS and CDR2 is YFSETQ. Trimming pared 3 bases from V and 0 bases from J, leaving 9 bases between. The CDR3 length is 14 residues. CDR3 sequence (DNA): TGCGCCAGCAGCTGGGACGCGGACCAAGAGACCCAGTACTTC. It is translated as CASSWDADQETQYF. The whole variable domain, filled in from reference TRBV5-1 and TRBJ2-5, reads KAGVTQTPRYLIKTRGQQVTLSCSPISGHRSVSWYQQTPGQGLQFLFEYFSETQRNKGNFPGRFSGRQFSNSRSEMNVSTLELGDSALYLCASSWDADQETQYFGPGTRLLVL.

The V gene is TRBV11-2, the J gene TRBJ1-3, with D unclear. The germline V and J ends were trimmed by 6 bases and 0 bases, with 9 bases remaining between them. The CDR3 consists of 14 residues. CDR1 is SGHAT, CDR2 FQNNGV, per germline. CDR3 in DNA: TGTGCCAGCAGATCGCAGAGCTCTGGAAACACCATATATTTT. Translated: CASRSQSSGNTIYF.

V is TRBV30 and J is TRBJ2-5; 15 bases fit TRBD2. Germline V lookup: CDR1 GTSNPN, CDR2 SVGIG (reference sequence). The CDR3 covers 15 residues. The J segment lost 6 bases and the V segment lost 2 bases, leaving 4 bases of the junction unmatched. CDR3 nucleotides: TGTGCCTGGAGTTGGACTAGCGGGGGGGTTCAGACCCAGTACTTC. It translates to CAWSWTSGGVQTQYF.

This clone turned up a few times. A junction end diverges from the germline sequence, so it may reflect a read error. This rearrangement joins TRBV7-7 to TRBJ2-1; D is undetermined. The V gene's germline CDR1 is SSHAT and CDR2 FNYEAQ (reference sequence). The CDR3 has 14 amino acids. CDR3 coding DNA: TGTGCTAGCAGCTTACATGGGGCCTACAATGAGCAGTTCTTC. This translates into CASSLHGAYNEQFF.

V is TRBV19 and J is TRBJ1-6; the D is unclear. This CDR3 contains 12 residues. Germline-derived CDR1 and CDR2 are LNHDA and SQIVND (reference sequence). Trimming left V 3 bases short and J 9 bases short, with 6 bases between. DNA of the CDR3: TGTGCCAGTAGTATCCCAGCTTCACCCCTCCACTTT. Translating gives CASSIPASPLHF.

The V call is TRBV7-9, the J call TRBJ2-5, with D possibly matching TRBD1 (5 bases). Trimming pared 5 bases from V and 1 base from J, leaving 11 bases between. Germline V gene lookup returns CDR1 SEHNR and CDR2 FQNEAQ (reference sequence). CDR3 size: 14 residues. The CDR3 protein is CASSHRRSQETQYF. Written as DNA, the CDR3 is TGTGCCAGCAGCCACAGGCGAAGCCAAGAGACCCAGTACTTC.

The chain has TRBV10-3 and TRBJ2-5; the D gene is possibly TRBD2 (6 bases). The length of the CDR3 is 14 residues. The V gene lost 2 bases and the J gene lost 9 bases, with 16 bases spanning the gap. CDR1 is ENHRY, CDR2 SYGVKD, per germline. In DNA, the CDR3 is TGTGCCATCAGTGAGATCGGGGGACCCGCGGCCCAGTACTTC. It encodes CAISEIGGPAAQYF.